Listed here are 8 T cell receptor beta chains from one sample, sequenced in a study of T cell responses to AZD1222 COVID-19 vaccine. Produced via immunoSEQ multiplex PCR; TCRdb's table is partial and in-frame only. This sample has over 90,000 clones, with around 91% found just once. The sample here was peripheral blood, taken on day 0 of AZD1222 vaccination. The receptors come from an adult in good health.

The chain recombines TRBV2 with TRBJ1-5; TRBD1 aligns across 7 bases. V shed 6 bases and J 5 bases; nucleotides not matched to a gene: 7. The CDR3 has 14 residues. Germline V gives CDR1 SNHLY, CDR2 FYNNEI. The CDR3 DNA reads TGTGCCAGCAGGCAGGGGGATTCCCATCAGCCCCAGCATTTT. This gives the protein CASRQGDSHQPQHF.

V is TRBV19 and J is TRBJ1-2, with 10 bases lining up with TRBD1. Germline CDR1 and CDR2: LNHDA and SQIVND (reference sequence). CDR3 length equals 14 residues. Losses at the gene ends were 6 bases for V and 4 bases for J; bases not matched to a gene: 5. The CDR3 loop reads CASSSGTGAYGYTF. CDR3 in DNA: TGTGCCAGTAGCTCCGGGACAGGGGCCTATGGCTACACCTTC.

The chain employs TRBV5-1 and TRBJ1-1; D unclear. Germline V gene lookup returns CDR1 SGHRS and CDR2 YFSETQ. The CDR3 consists of 12 residues. Trimming cost V 1 base and J 7 bases, with 8 bases left between them. CDR3 residues: CASSLFGSEAFF. CDR3 nucleotides: TGCGCCAGCAGCTTGTTTGGCAGTGAAGCTTTCTTT.

The J gene is TRBJ1-2, the V gene TRBV12-3 or TRBV12-4, with 8 bases aligning to TRBD1. CDR3 length: 13 amino acids. The junction had 5 bases not matched to a gene; V was cut back by 8 bases and J by 3 bases. CDR3 nucleotide sequence: TGTGCCAGCGGGACAGGAGTCCACTATGGCTACACCTTC. Translating it yields CASGTGVHYGYTF.

The gene calls are TRBV6-5 and TRBJ1-6; D not certain. From germline, CDR1 is MNHEY and CDR2 SVGAGI. The CDR3 consists of 13 residues. Deletions cut 9 bases from V and 1 base from J, with 7 bases between. The CDR3 region is CASGDSYNSPLHF. As DNA, the CDR3 is TGTGCCAGTGGGGATTCCTATAATTCACCCCTCCACTTT.

The J gene is TRBJ1-1, the V gene TRBV18, with 8 bases that match TRBD1. The V segment lost 6 bases and the J segment 5 bases; nucleotides outside the gene matches: 5. Germline-derived CDR1 and CDR2 are KGHSH and LQKENI. The CDR3 runs 13 residues. CDR3 DNA sequence: TGTGCCAGCTCTCAGGGGGCGGAAACTGAAGCTTTCTTT. Protein: CASSQGAETEAFF.

The gene calls are TRBV3-1 (or the pseudogene TRBV3-2) and TRBJ1-2; 7 nucleotides match TRBD1. After removal of 2 bases from V and 7 bases from J, the junction contained 7 bases not matched to a gene. The V gene's germline CDR1 is LGHDT and CDR2 YNNKEL (reference sequence). This CDR3 comprises 14 residues. The CDR3 DNA is TGTGCCAGCAGCCAATCACAGGGGTCGGGTGGCTACACCTTC. It yields the protein CASSQSQGSGGYTF.

A note on this clone: The junction departs from the called germline gene at one end, perhaps through a read error. The CDR3 coding sequence is TGTGCTAGCAGCTTGGGACCGGTTACAGGGAACTACGAGCAGTACTTC. Translating gives CASSLGPVTGNYEQYF. V gene TRBV7-7 combines with J gene TRBJ2-7; D possibly corresponds to TRBD1 (6 bases). The CDR3 spans 16 residues. Germline V gene sequence: CDR1 SSHAT, CDR2 FNYEAQ (reference sequence).